These 30 T cell receptor beta chains were sequenced from one sample in a study of T cell repertoires in cytomegalovirus infection. TCRdb fed the reads into MiXCR, producing one record per CDR3 protein. This table holds 650,000 to 900,000 distinct CDR3 sequences, approximately 32% found once. These receptors' antigens are unknown. Sequences were derived from cultured CD8+ T cells from PBMCs, sampled from culture after CMV antigen stimulation. These receptor sequences come from a human donor in good health (CMV status not recorded). Some clones in this sample may be carry-over from other donors' samples.

This clonotype was observed a few times. This rearrangement joins TRBV7-9 to TRBJ2-5; TRBD2 aligns across 15 bases. The CDR3 is 19 amino acids. Trimming took 5 bases from V and 0 from J; bases not matched to a gene: 10. CDR1 is SEHNR and CDR2 is FQNEAQ in the germline V gene (reference sequence). This CDR3 is CASSEPGLAGGTYQETQYF. DNA for the CDR3: TGTGCCAGCAGCGAACCGGGACTAGCGGGGGGCACGTACCAAGAGACCCAGTACTTC.

This clonotype was observed many times. The CDR3 protein is CASNGGGQPQHF. In DNA, the CDR3 is TGTGCCAGCAATGGGGGCGGTCAGCCCCAGCATTTT. The chain uses TRBV12-3 or TRBV12-4 and TRBJ1-5; D may be TRBD1 (6 bases). The CDR3 has 12 amino acids. V was cut by 7 bases and J by 6 bases, with 10 bases left in between.

The V call is TRBV20-1, the J call TRBJ2-1; TRBD2 matches at 10 bases. This CDR3 is built from 18 residues. Losses at the gene ends were 0 bases for V and 4 bases for J; bases not matched to a gene: 12. The germline gives CDR1 DFQATT, CDR2 SNEGSKA (reference sequence). The DNA of the CDR3 is TGCAGTGCTAGAGATCCCTTGGAAGTAGCGGGAGGTTACAATGAGCAGTTCTTC. Its protein is CSARDPLEVAGGYNEQFF.

This clonotype has just a few counts. The chain employs TRBV12-3 or TRBV12-4 and TRBJ1-6; D unresolved. V lost 7 bases and J 7 bases, leaving 23 bases between the germline ends. The CDR3 spans 17 residues. As DNA, the CDR3 is TGTGCCAGCAACCCCCCCTCCGGAAGTGGACGAAATTCACCCCTCCACTTT. Translation gives CASNPPSGSGRNSPLHF.

This clonotype was seen ten or more times. V gene TRBV7-8 combines with J gene TRBJ2-1, with 10 nucleotides matching TRBD2. The V segment lost 5 bases and the J segment 3 bases; nucleotides outside the gene matches: 7. There are 16 residues in the CDR3. Germline lookup yields CDR1 SGHVS and CDR2 FQNEAQ. The CDR3 is CASSGTLAGDYNEQFF. Written as DNA, the CDR3 is TGTGCCAGCAGCGGAACCCTAGCGGGGGACTACAATGAGCAGTTCTTC. Looking up the rest from reference TRBV7-8 and TRBJ2-1 gives the full variable domain: GAGVSQSPRYKVAKRGQDVALRCDPISGHVSLFWYQQALGQGPEFLTYFQNEAQLDKSGLPSDRFFAERPEGSVSTLKIQRTQQEDSAVYLCASSGTLAGDYNEQFFGPGTRLTVL.

This clonotype came up many times. This rearrangement joins TRBV7-6 to TRBJ1-1; D is unclear. CDR1 is SGHVS, CDR2 FNYEAQ, per germline. This CDR3 has 15 residues. Trimming shortened V by 1 base and J by 0 bases, and 9 bases separated the two germline ends. The CDR3 reads CASSLGPDMNTEAFF. CDR3 nucleotides: TGTGCCAGCAGCTTAGGTCCAGACATGAACACTGAAGCTTTCTTT.

V usage is TRBV28 and J usage is TRBJ2-7; the match to TRBD1 covers 7 bases. After removal of 5 bases from V and 1 base from J, the junction contained 5 bases not matched to a gene. The CDR3 length is 14 residues. Germline V CDR1 and CDR2: MDHEN, SYDVKM. The CDR3 nucleotides are TGTGCCAGCAGTCCCGAGACAGGGTCCTACGAGCAGTACTTC. Translation: CASSPETGSYEQYF.

This clonotype was seen once. The V and J genes are TRBV27 and TRBJ2-7; possibly TRBD1 or TRBD2 for D (6 bases each). The length of the CDR3 is 11 residues. The V gene's germline CDR1 is MNHEY and CDR2 SMNVEV (reference sequence). The DNA of the CDR3 is TGTGGGTCGGAGGGGGACTACGAGCAGTACTTC. Its protein product is CGSEGDYEQYF.

This clonotype was recorded a few times. This chain uses TRBV7-6 with TRBJ1-4; D ambiguous. Trimming cost V 4 bases and J 0 bases, with 12 bases left between them. The CDR3 runs to 16 residues. Germline V lookup: CDR1 SGHVS, CDR2 FNYEAQ. The CDR3 DNA reads as TGTGCCAGCAGCTCCCTTGGGGTTGCAACTAATGAAAAACTGTTTTTT. Its protein is CASSSLGVATNEKLFF.

This clonotype was counted only a few times. The rearrangement joins TRBV7-2 to TRBJ2-5; D gene unclear. The ends were cut back, 5 bases at V and 5 bases at J, with 15 bases in the middle. This CDR3 comprises 14 residues. The germline CDR1 and CDR2 sequences are SGHTA and FQGNSA. The CDR3 spells CASSVNRRRETQYF. The CDR3 coding sequence is TGTGCCAGCAGCGTAAATCGACGTAGGGAGACCCAGTACTTC.

This clonotype was counted between two and nine times. This sequence joins TRBV12-3 or TRBV12-4 and TRBJ2-1; weak D call: TRBD1 (6 bases). V was cut by 6 bases and J by 2 bases, with 11 bases left in between. The CDR3 consists of 14 residues. The CDR3 DNA reads as TGTGCCAGCAGACCCACAGGGACCTACAATGAGCAGTTCTTC. Protein: CASRPTGTYNEQFF.

V and J are TRBV19 and TRBJ1-4; 8 bases fit TRBD1. The V gene end was trimmed by 2 bases and the J gene end by 8 bases; junction bases not matched to a gene: 4. The CDR3 loop spans 14 amino acids. Germline CDR1 LNHDA, CDR2 SQIVND (reference sequence). CDR3 nucleotides: TGTGCCAGTAGTATAAATCCAGGGGGCGAAAAACTGTTTTTT. It is translated as CASSINPGGEKLFF. The whole variable domain, filled in from reference TRBV19 and TRBJ1-4, reads DGGITQSPKYLFRKEGQNVTLSCEQNLNHDAMYWYRQDPGQGLRLIYYSQIVNDFQKGDIAEGYSVSREKKESFPLTVTSAQKNPTAFYLCASSINPGGEKLFFGSGTQLSVL.

The J gene is TRBJ2-1, the V gene TRBV6-1; perhaps TRBD1 as D (5 bases). CDR3 size: 13 residues. The V gene's germline CDR1 is MNHNS and CDR2 SASEGT. V gave up 6 bases and J gave up 2 bases, with 8 bases separating them. CDR3 residues: CASRGVAYNEQFF. CDR3 DNA sequence: TGTGCCAGCAGAGGGGTCGCCTACAATGAGCAGTTCTTC.

A few counts support this clonotype. This chain connects TRBV7-4 to TRBJ1-1, with 8 bases matching TRBD1. V shed 5 bases, J shed 7 bases, and the junction held 15 bases outside the gene matches. Germline V gives CDR1 SGHVT, CDR2 SQSDAQ. The CDR3 extends over 16 amino acids. As DNA, the CDR3 is TGTGCCAGCAGCGAGGGACAGGCTCTATCTGTTTTTGAAGCTTTCTTT. It yields the protein CASSEGQALSVFEAFF.

This clonotype was recorded a few times. The chain employs TRBV7-2 and TRBJ2-3, with TRBD2 matching over 11 bases. The ends lost 3 bases at V and 2 bases at J; junction bases unmatched: 7. Germline loops: CDR1 SGHTA, CDR2 FQGNSA. The CDR3 spans 17 residues. CDR3 in amino acids: CASSLTSGEHFTDTQYF. The DNA of the CDR3 is TGTGCCAGCAGCTTGACTAGCGGGGAGCACTTCACAGATACGCAGTATTTT.

The chain recombines TRBV5-1 with TRBJ1-1, with D unresolved. The CDR3 extends over 13 amino acids. CDR1 and CDR2 (germline): SGHRS, YFSETQ. V shed 5 bases and J shed 6 bases, with 14 bases lying between them. CDR3 nucleotides: TGCGCCAGCAGGGTGAATCTAAGAGCTGAAGCTTTCTTT. It encodes CASRVNLRAEAFF.

The V call is TRBV7-9, the J call TRBJ1-4, with a possible D match to TRBD1 (5 bases). The length of the CDR3 is 15 residues. CDR1 and CDR2 (germline): SEHNR, FQNEAQ (reference sequence). V was pared by 6 bases and J by 6 bases, with 17 bases between. The CDR3 loop reads CASSAPGRSYEKLFF. The CDR3 DNA reads TGTGCCAGCAGTGCGCCAGGGCGAAGTTATGAAAAACTGTTTTTT.

V is TRBV5-6 and J is TRBJ2-1; D is unclear. The CDR3 length is 14 residues. CDR1 and CDR2 from the germline V gene are SGHDT and YYEEEE. Trimming took off 0 bases at V and 6 bases at J, with 10 bases between the two ends. The CDR3 nucleotides read TGTGCCAGCAGCTTGGTCGGGTTCGGCAATGAGCAGTTCTTC. Amino acids: CASSLVGFGNEQFF. The full variable domain, rest sourced from reference TRBV5-6 and TRBJ2-1, is DAGVTQSPTHLIKTRGQQVTLRCSPKSGHDTVSWYQQALGQGPQFIFQYYEEEERQRGNFPDRFSGHQFPNYSSELNVNALLLGDSALYLCASSLVGFGNEQFFGPGTRLTVL.

The J gene is TRBJ1-2, the V gene TRBV2; D is perhaps TRBD1 (5 bases). Trimming pared 6 bases from V and 1 base from J, leaving 15 bases between. CDR1 SNHLY and CDR2 FYNNEI come from the germline V gene. CDR3 length equals 15 residues. The CDR3 region is CASRDPRGDNYGYTF. The CDR3 DNA sequence: TGTGCCAGCAGGGACCCCCGAGGGGATAACTATGGCTACACCTTC. Full variable domain (outside the CDR3, taken from reference TRBV2 and TRBJ1-2): EPEVTQTPSHQVTQMGQEVILRCVPISNHLYFYWYRQILGQKVEFLVSFYNNEISEKSEIFDDQFSVERPDGSNFTLKIRSTKLEDSAMYFCASRDPRGDNYGYTFGSGTRLTVV.

This clonotype was counted between two and nine times. The V call is TRBV7-9, the J call TRBJ1-4; perhaps TRBD1 as D (6 bases). V shed 4 bases and J shed 2 bases, with 14 bases lying between them. Germline loops: CDR1 SEHNR, CDR2 FQNEAQ (reference sequence). This CDR3 contains 16 residues. The CDR3 DNA reads as TGTGCCAGCAGCTCCCGACAGGAAGGGACTAATGAAAAACTGTTTTTT. Translation: CASSSRQEGTNEKLFF.

This rearrangement joins TRBV6-6 to TRBJ1-3; D gene unclear. This CDR3 is built from 16 residues. From germline, CDR1 is MNHNY and CDR2 SVGAGI (reference sequence). Trimming took off 6 bases at V and 4 bases at J, with 19 bases between the two ends. The CDR3 is CASRASSRRSGNTIYF. The CDR3 nucleotides read TGTGCCAGCAGGGCTTCATCCAGGCGGTCCGGAAACACCATATATTTT.

Many counts were recorded for this clonotype. V gene TRBV7-9 combines with J gene TRBJ1-1; D is ambiguous. There are 16 residues in the CDR3. Germline CDR1 is SEHNR and CDR2 is FQNEAQ (reference sequence). V lost 5 bases to trimming and J lost 0 bases, with 16 bases between them. CDR3 protein: CASSPRDEGMNTEAFF. As DNA, the CDR3 is TGTGCCAGCAGCCCCCGAGACGAAGGCATGAACACTGAAGCTTTCTTT.

This clonotype was seen more than once but under ten times. The chain recombines TRBV7-9 with TRBJ2-1; D ambiguous. V shed 5 bases and J shed 1 base, with 12 bases lying between them. CDR1 SEHNR and CDR2 FQNEAQ come from the germline V gene (reference sequence). The CDR3 length is 15 residues. DNA of the CDR3: TGTGCCAGCAGCCATGACACGGTTTCCTACAATGAGCAGTTCTTC. The encoded protein is CASSHDTVSYNEQFF.

This clonotype was seen a few times. The chain's CDR3 is CASSFGVQPQHF. CDR3 DNA sequence: TGTGCCAGCAGCTTTGGCGTTCAGCCCCAGCATTTT. J is TRBJ1-5 and V is TRBV7-3; D not certain. This CDR3 contains 12 residues. V lost 3 bases and J 6 bases, leaving 6 bases between the germline ends. Germline V CDR1 and CDR2: SGHTA, FQGTGA.

The rearrangement joins TRBV20-1 to TRBJ1-1; 7 nucleotides agree with TRBD1. The CDR3 loop spans 14 amino acids. The V gene's germline CDR1 is DFQATT and CDR2 SNEGSKA (reference sequence). V lost 1 base to trimming and J lost 6 bases; unmatched junction nucleotides: 8. CDR3 region: CSARVSTGTAEAFF. The CDR3 coding sequence is TGCAGTGCTAGAGTATCGACAGGGACCGCTGAAGCTTTCTTT.

Ten or more counts support this clonotype. This chain links TRBV7-6 with TRBJ2-7; D is unresolved. From germline, CDR1 is SGHVS and CDR2 FNYEAQ. The CDR3 spans 16 residues. V was pared by 0 bases and J by 5 bases, with 17 bases between. For the CDR3, the DNA is TGTGCCAGCAGCTTAGCCTATAACCCAGCCCAGGACGAGCAGTACTTC. Translated: CASSLAYNPAQDEQYF. Supplemented by reference TRBV7-6 and TRBJ2-7, the full variable domain reads GAGVSQSPRYKVTKRGQDVALRCDPISGHVSLYWYRQALGQGPEFLTYFNYEAQQDKSGLPNDRFSAERPEGSISTLTIQRTEQRDSAMYRCASSLAYNPAQDEQYFGPGTRLTVT.

This clonotype came up a few times. The genes are TRBV6-5 and TRBJ2-3, with a weak D call TRBD2 (5 bases). The CDR3 is made up of 14 amino acids. CDR1 MNHEY and CDR2 SVGAGI come from the germline V gene. The germline V and J ends were trimmed by 5 bases and 5 bases, with 14 bases remaining between them. The CDR3 here is CASSRPQAGDTQYF. CDR3 DNA sequence: TGTGCCAGCAGTCGACCCCAGGCGGGAGATACGCAGTATTTT.

In its sample, this clonotype was seen a few times. The V gene is TRBV7-2, the J gene TRBJ1-3; D gene unclear. V lost 2 bases to trimming and J lost 0 bases, with 8 bases between them. The CDR3 has 15 amino acids. CDR1 and CDR2 from the germline V gene are SGHTA and FQGNSA. This chain's CDR3 is CASSLYVFSGNTIYF. The CDR3 DNA is TGTGCCAGCAGCTTATATGTGTTCTCTGGAAACACCATATATTTT.

The V call is TRBV3-1, the J call TRBJ1-2; D perhaps matches TRBD1 (6 bases). With 0 bases removed from V and 3 bases from J, the gap between germline ends came to 11 bases. Germline assignment: CDR1 LGHDT and CDR2 YNNKEL (reference sequence). The CDR3 is 15 residues long. CDR3 region: CASSQDRGGHYGYTF. CDR3 coding DNA: TGTGCCAGCAGCCAAGATAGGGGGGGCCACTATGGCTACACCTTC.

This clonotype was seen more than once but under ten times. This rearrangement joins TRBV7-9 to TRBJ2-1; D possibly corresponds to TRBD2 (6 bases). The V and J ends lost 6 bases and 7 bases respectively, with 19 bases between them. CDR1 and CDR2 (germline): SEHNR, FQNEAQ (reference sequence). This CDR3 has 15 residues. CDR3 in DNA: TGTGCCAGCAGTTTGTCGGAGGCTAGCGAGAATGAGCAGTTCTTC. Translated: CASSLSEASENEQFF.